The 5 T cell receptor beta chains presented below share a single source sample, sequenced in a study of OX40 agonist ivuxolimab in advanced cancers. The assay was immunoSEQ multiplex PCR, and TCRdb's table has in-frame clones only and misses some. The table has 43,000 or so clones, around nine tenths seen once. The sequencing here drew on CD4+ or CD8+ T cells sorted from blood, taken in a trial of the OX40 agonist ivuxolimab. These receptor sequences come from an adult with an advanced solid tumor such as melanoma, head and neck, liver or kidney cancer.

Comment on this clone: Distinct nucleotide sequences in the sample also encode this CDR3. The V and J genes are TRBV28 and TRBJ2-1; D ambiguous. The CDR3 totals 12 residues. Germline CDR1 and CDR2: MDHEN and SYDVKM. Deletions cut 8 bases from V and 1 base from J, with 6 bases between. This CDR3 reads CASGASYNEQFF. The CDR3 DNA sequence: TGTGCCAGCGGAGCGTCCTACAATGAGCAGTTCTTC.

This clone has only one observation. The rearrangement joins TRBV28 to TRBJ2-1; 8 positions match TRBD2. Looked up from germline, CDR1 is MDHEN and CDR2 is SYDVKM. The length of the CDR3 is 16 residues. With 4 bases clipped from V and 5 bases from J, the junction kept 10 bases outside the gene matches. The CDR3 sequence is CASSSAGTRKNNEQFF. CDR3 sequence (DNA): TGTGCCAGCAGTTCCGCCGGGACTAGAAAAAACAATGAGCAGTTCTTC. Complete variable domain (other parts from reference TRBV28 and TRBJ2-1): DVKVTQSSRYLVKRTGEKVFLECVQDMDHENMFWYRQDPGLGLRLIYFSYDVKMKEKGDIPEGYSVSREKKERFSLILESASTNQTSMYLCASSSAGTRKNNEQFFGPGTRLTVL.

This clone was seen a single time. The CDR3 protein is CASSLDRELNTEAFF. The CDR3, as DNA: TGCGCCAGCAGCTTGGATCGGGAGCTGAACACTGAAGCTTTCTTT. This chain connects TRBV5-1 to TRBJ1-1; D is ambiguous. CDR3 length: 15 residues. In germline, CDR1 is SGHRS, CDR2 YFSETQ. V lost 0 bases and J lost 0, with 9 bases in between.

The gene calls are TRBV6-5 and TRBJ2-2, with a weak D call TRBD2 (6 bases). The CDR3 extends over 16 amino acids. Per germline, CDR1 MNHEY and CDR2 SVGAGI. Trimming left V 0 bases short and J 5 bases short, with 13 bases between. CDR3 DNA sequence: TGTGCCAGCAGTTACTCGAAGTTAGGGAGGACCGGGGAGCTGTTTTTT. Translated, it gives CASSYSKLGRTGELFF.

This chain joins TRBV18 and TRBJ1-4; D not resolved. Trimming shortened V by 3 bases and J by 2 bases, and 7 bases separated the two germline ends. This CDR3 spans 14 amino acids. CDR1 and CDR2 from the germline V gene are KGHSH and LQKENI. The CDR3 is CASSPARTNEKLFF. The CDR3 DNA reads TGTGCCAGCTCACCGGCGAGGACTAATGAAAAACTGTTTTTT. Filled out from reference TRBV18 and TRBJ1-4, the complete variable domain reads NAGVMQNPRHLVRRRGQEARLRCSPMKGHSHVYWYRQLPEEGLKFMVYLQKENIIDESGMPKERFSAEFPKEGPSILRIQQVVRGDSAAYFCASSPARTNEKLFFGSGTQLSVL.